The next 9 T cell receptor beta chains were all read from a single sample in a study of blood T cell repertoires in COVID-19. The protocol was immunoSEQ multiplex PCR, while the TCRdb copy is restricted to in-frame clones and leaves out a portion. This repertoire shows tens of thousands of clones, around 90% found once; its top ten account for less than 0.6%. Sequencing was done on a sample of peripheral blood. The receptors stem from a man in his fifties or sixties with COVID-19, enrolled during active disease.

This clone was counted between two and nine times. The chain carries TRBV19 and TRBJ1-1, with a possible D match to TRBD1 (5 bases). Trimming pared 4 bases from V and 2 bases from J, leaving 14 bases between. The germline gives CDR1 LNHDA, CDR2 SQIVND (reference sequence). The CDR3 contains 15 residues. CDR3 residues: CASSTGLWGNTEAFF. The CDR3 DNA reads TGTGCCAGTAGTACAGGGTTGTGGGGTAACACTGAAGCTTTCTTT.

The J gene is TRBJ2-2, the V gene TRBV7-3; 10 bases match TRBD1. Per germline, CDR1 SGHTA and CDR2 FQGTGA. CDR3 length: 16 residues. J was trimmed by 7 bases and V by 5 bases; bases with no gene match: 10. The CDR3 region is CASSQYKTGGGGELFF. The CDR3 DNA reads as TGTGCCAGCAGCCAGTACAAGACAGGGGGCGGCGGGGAGCTGTTTTTT.

The chain employs TRBV20-1 and TRBJ1-5; 7 bases match TRBD1. Germline trimming cut 3 bases from V and 5 bases from J; bases unmatched to any gene: 7. From germline, CDR1 is DFQATT and CDR2 SNEGSKA (reference sequence). This CDR3 is built from 14 residues. The CDR3 region has the DNA TGCAGTGCTAGTCGGGGACAGCGGCATCAGCCCCAGCATTTT. It translates to CSASRGQRHQPQHF.

The chain has TRBV27 and TRBJ1-2; D is possibly TRBD1 (6 bases). CDR3 length equals 15 residues. The V gene lost 5 bases and the J gene lost 0 bases, with 13 bases spanning the gap. Germline V gene sequence: CDR1 MNHEY, CDR2 SMNVEV (reference sequence). The CDR3 spells CASSHRQETNYGYTF. CDR3 coding DNA: TGTGCCAGCAGTCACCGACAGGAAACTAACTATGGCTACACCTTC.

The chain employs TRBV19 and TRBJ1-1, with D possibly TRBD1 on 5 matching bases. CDR1 is LNHDA, CDR2 SQIVND, per germline (reference sequence). The CDR3 runs 13 residues. Deletions cut 4 bases from V and 1 base from J, with 7 bases between. The CDR3 DNA follows: TGTGCCAGTAGTACGGACAAGAACACTGAAGCTTTCTTT. It translates to CASSTDKNTEAFF.

The chain has TRBV6-8 and TRBJ2-2; no clear D gene. Germline V CDR1 and CDR2: MNHGY, SAAAGT. The CDR3 sequence is 14 residues long. The V gene lost 2 bases and the J gene lost 3 bases, with 7 bases spanning the gap. The CDR3 DNA reads as TGTGCCAGCAGTTACAACAGAGACACCGGGGAGCTGTTTTTT. This translates into CASSYNRDTGELFF.

The genes are TRBV15 and TRBJ2-4; 8 nucleotides agree with TRBD2. The CDR3 has 15 amino acids. V lost 1 base to trimming and J lost 15 bases; unmatched junction nucleotides: 14. CDR1 and CDR2 (germline): LNHNV, YYDKDF (reference sequence). In DNA, the CDR3 is TGTGCCACCAGCAGAGTTCTCGGGGGGGTGCCTAACCCGTACTTC. This sequence encodes CATSRVLGGVPNPYF. Complete variable domain (other parts from reference TRBV15 and TRBJ2-4): DAMVIQNPRYQVTQFGKPVTLSCSQTLNHNVMYWYQQKSSQAPKLLFHYYDKDFNNEADTPDNFQSRRPNTSFCFLDIRSPGLGDTAMYLCATSRVLGGVPNPYFGAGTRLSVL.

The rearrangement joins TRBV10-3 to TRBJ1-1; D not certain. The CDR3 is 12 amino acids. V lost 2 bases, J lost 11 bases, and 12 bases lay in between. From germline, CDR1 is ENHRY and CDR2 SYGVKD. CDR3 loop: CAISEQEAGAFF. As DNA, the CDR3 is TGTGCCATCAGTGAGCAGGAGGCTGGGGCTTTCTTT.

CDR3 nucleotide sequence: TGCGCCAGCAGCCATGGACAGGGATTTGGGAATTCACCCCTCCACTTT. Protein sequence: CASSHGQGFGNSPLHF. The rearrangement uses TRBV4-1 and TRBJ1-6, with 8 bases lining up with TRBD1. CDR1 and CDR2 from the germline V gene are MGHRA and YSYEKL. The CDR3 is 16 amino acids. V lost 3 bases, J lost 7 bases, and 8 bases stayed unmatched.